This paragraph covers one T cell receptor beta chain sequence. Antigen: not known. Method: immunoSEQ multiplex PCR; TCRdb's copy keeps in-frame clones and lacks some. In the table there are about 8,400 clones, 60% to 80% of which are singletons. The source of the sample is a study of early stage breast cancer tumors. Whole-study findings and limits: Unsorted bulk genomic DNA sequencing lacked pairing and functional marker data.

Per the germline V gene, CDR1 is SNHLY and CDR2 is FYNNEI. The V and J ends lost 4 bases and 0 bases, in that order; junction bases with no gene match: 7. The CDR3 sequence is 16 residues long. The sequence was collected from a person in their sixties with breast cancer. The J gene is TRBJ1-1, the V gene TRBV2; 8 bases line up with TRBD1. The specimen was normal breast tissue next to the tumor. The CDR3 DNA reads as TGTGCCAGCAGTGTTTTTCCGGGACAGGTGAACACTGAAGCTTTCTTT. The encoded protein is CASSVFPGQVNTEAFF.